What follows are 10 T cell receptor beta chains derived from one specimen sequenced in a study of shared clonotypes between healthy human individuals. Assay used: immunoSEQ multiplex PCR; TCRdb lists only in-frame clones, some missing. The table shows hundreds of thousands of clones, with approximately 96% occurring only once. Naivety among CD8 cells was defined by CD45RO negativity and positive CCR7 selection, thereby excluding terminally differentiated effector memory CD45RA+ cells. The sample comprised naive CD8+ T cells sorted from blood. These TCRs come from a woman aged 30 to 39 in good health.

The CDR3 DNA is TGTGCCAGCAGTTACGCCAGGGGTGAAGCTTTCTTT. This codes for CASSYARGEAFF. The J gene is TRBJ1-1, the V gene TRBV6-6; TRBD1 is a possible D gene (6 bases). The germline V and J ends were trimmed by 2 bases and 7 bases, with 8 bases remaining between them. The CDR3 totals 12 residues. The V gene's germline CDR1 is MNHNY and CDR2 SVGAGI (reference sequence).

This clone was seen only once. The V gene is TRBV28, the J gene TRBJ1-2; D is ambiguous. The CDR3 is made up of 13 amino acids. V shed 2 bases and J shed 2 bases, with 6 bases lying between them. Germline values: CDR1 MDHEN, CDR2 SYDVKM. CDR3 DNA: TGTGCCAGCAGTTTAACACAGAACTATGGCTACACCTTC. Translated, it gives CASSLTQNYGYTF.

This clone was detected only once. The rearrangement links TRBV27 to TRBJ1-5; weak D call: TRBD1 (6 bases). CDR3 length equals 15 residues. Germline-derived CDR1 and CDR2 are MNHEY and SMNVEV (reference sequence). The V gene lost 6 bases and the J gene lost 3 bases, with 15 bases spanning the gap. The CDR3 protein is CASSQGGGYNQPQHF. The DNA for the CDR3 is TGTGCCAGCAGCCAGGGAGGGGGTTACAATCAGCCCCAGCATTTT.

The chain combines TRBV2 with TRBJ1-2, with D hard to call. The length of the CDR3 is 14 residues. The germline gives CDR1 SNHLY, CDR2 FYNNEI. The V and J ends lost 2 bases and 3 bases respectively, with 10 bases between them. CDR3 in amino acids: CASSEPPVDYGYTF. The CDR3 nucleotides read TGTGCCAGCAGTGAACCCCCCGTGGACTATGGCTACACCTTC.

J is TRBJ2-1 and V is TRBV29-1, with D possibly matching TRBD2 (5 bases). Between the trimmed V and J ends, which lost 4 bases and 7 bases, there was a span of 11 bases. Per the germline V gene, CDR1 is SQVTM and CDR2 is ANQGSEA. The CDR3 consists of 12 residues. The chain's CDR3 is CSVGESGNEQFF. The CDR3 bases are TGCAGCGTTGGGGAGTCTGGGAATGAGCAGTTCTTC.

This clone has a single count. The V call is TRBV5-6, the J call TRBJ2-7; D remains unclear. Per the germline V gene, CDR1 is SGHDT and CDR2 is YYEEEE. CDR3 length equals 13 residues. With 0 bases removed from V and 3 bases from J, the gap between germline ends came to 7 bases. CDR3 sequence (DNA): TGTGCCAGCAGCTTGGGGGAACACTACGAGCAGTACTTC. This codes for CASSLGEHYEQYF.

This chain joins TRBV7-8 and TRBJ2-3; 12 bases match TRBD2. The J segment lost 7 bases and the V segment lost 1 base, leaving 6 bases of the junction unmatched. This CDR3 has 16 residues. In germline, CDR1 is SGHVS, CDR2 FQNEAQ. CDR3 bases: TGTGCCAGCAGCTTAGGGACTAGCGGGGATCCTTATACGCAGTATTTT. It specifies CASSLGTSGDPYTQYF. The full variable domain, in which reference TRBV7-8 and TRBJ2-3 provide the parts outside the CDR3, is GAGVSQSPRYKVAKRGQDVALRCDPISGHVSLFWYQQALGQGPEFLTYFQNEAQLDKSGLPSDRFFAERPEGSVSTLKIQRTQQEDSAVYLCASSLGTSGDPYTQYFGPGTRLTVL.

The V call is TRBV4-2, the J call TRBJ2-2; D unresolved. Germline V gives CDR1 LGHNA, CDR2 YNFKEQ. The CDR3 is 12 residues long. The germline V and J ends were trimmed by 7 bases and 4 bases, with 7 bases remaining between them. The CDR3 protein is CASKAGTGELFF. Here the CDR3 DNA reads TGTGCCAGCAAGGCTGGCACCGGGGAGCTGTTTTTT.

The chain couples TRBV5-1 to TRBJ1-1, with TRBD1 as a possible D gene (6 bases). The germline CDR1 and CDR2 sequences are SGHRS and YFSETQ. V was shortened by 3 bases and J by 4 bases, with 19 bases between the two germline ends. The CDR3 is made up of 16 amino acids. CDR3 amino acids: CASSSETVKGGTEAFF. The CDR3 DNA reads TGCGCCAGCAGCTCTGAGACAGTCAAAGGGGGCACTGAAGCTTTCTTT. Full variable domain (missing parts from reference TRBV5-1 and TRBJ1-1): KAGVTQTPRYLIKTRGQQVTLSCSPISGHRSVSWYQQTPGQGLQFLFEYFSETQRNKGNFPGRFSGRQFSNSRSEMNVSTLELGDSALYLCASSSETVKGGTEAFFGQGTRLTVV.

The J gene is TRBJ2-7, the V gene TRBV13; 10 positions match TRBD2. The CDR3 covers 15 residues. With 4 bases clipped from V and 0 bases from J, the junction kept 3 bases outside the gene matches. Looked up from germline, CDR1 is PRHDT and CDR2 is FYEKMQ (reference sequence). DNA of the CDR3: TGTGCCAGCAGCTACCCTAGCGGGAGCTCCTACGAGCAGTACTTC. Amino acid sequence: CASSYPSGSSYEQYF.